The 8 T cell receptor beta chains below all came from one sample that was sequenced in a study of T cells in Graves' hyperthyroidism and ophthalmopathy. RNA transcripts yielded amplified TCR beta CDR3 regions. First-round RT-PCR targeting the TCR CDR3 was performed with the HTBI primer set. TCRdb fed the multiplex PCR reads into MiXCR, producing one record per CDR3 protein. The data show approximately 380,000 distinct CDR3 sequences, roughly an eighth seen once. Sequencing was carried out using blood. The receptors originated from a middle-aged man with Graves' ophthalmopathy.

The V gene is TRBV7-2, the J gene TRBJ2-7, with 11 bases that match TRBD2. Trimming cost V 6 bases and J 2 bases; bases outside gene matches: 3. The CDR3 length is 14 residues. Germline V CDR1 and CDR2: SGHTA, FQGNSA. The chain's CDR3 is CASRTTSGTYEQYF. CDR3 DNA sequence: TGTGCCAGCAGGACGACTAGCGGGACCTACGAGCAGTACTTC.

This clonotype appeared a few times. J is TRBJ2-1 and V is TRBV29-1; TRBD1 agrees at 8 bases. The CDR3 has 17 amino acids. Germline values: CDR1 SQVTM, CDR2 ANQGSEA. With V trimmed by 6 bases and J by 6 bases, 19 bases remained unmatched. The CDR3 here is CSVPGQGGSVRINEQFF. CDR3 DNA: TGCAGCGTACCCGGACAGGGTGGTTCGGTACGTATCAATGAGCAGTTCTTC.

The rearrangement links TRBV15 to TRBJ2-7; TRBD1 is a possible D gene (6 bases). Germline loops: CDR1 LNHNV, CDR2 YYDKDF (reference sequence). V lost 1 base and J 6 bases, leaving 13 bases between the germline ends. The CDR3 spans 14 residues. CDR3 sequence: CATSRAGHPGEQYF. Written as DNA, the CDR3 is TGTGCCACCAGCAGAGCGGGACACCCAGGCGAGCAGTACTTC.

As regards this clonotype: This clone may be a read error of a much larger clone one base away. The V call is TRBV20-1, the J call TRBJ2-5; no clear D. The CDR3 extends over 10 amino acids. Looked up from germline, CDR1 is DFQATT and CDR2 is SNEGSKA (reference sequence). Trimming took 4 bases from V and 7 from J, leaving 7 bases between them. The CDR3 sequence: CSAKNGTQYF. CDR3 nucleotides: TGCAGTGCTAAGAACGGGACCCAGTACTTC.

This clonotype was detected many times. V gene TRBV28 combines with J gene TRBJ1-2, with D maybe TRBD1 (6 bases). Germline CDR1 and CDR2: MDHEN and SYDVKM. The CDR3 is 17 amino acids. Trimming took off 6 bases at V and 0 bases at J, with 20 bases between the two ends. CDR3 amino acids: CASRARLGARPNYGYTF. As DNA, the CDR3 is TGTGCCAGCAGAGCCCGCCTGGGGGCCAGACCTAACTATGGCTACACCTTC.

The V call is TRBV6-5, the J call TRBJ1-3, with D hard to call. V was cut by 0 bases and J by 0 bases, with 9 bases left in between. The CDR3 totals 16 residues. Germline lookup yields CDR1 MNHEY and CDR2 SVGAGI. The CDR3 bases are TGTGCCAGCAGTTACTCTGCAGCGAGCTCTGGAAACACCATATATTTT. Residues: CASSYSAASSGNTIYF.

This clonotype was found many times. CDR3 loop: CASSFGQGAANYGYTF. The CDR3 DNA is TGCGCCAGCAGCTTCGGACAGGGGGCCGCTAACTATGGCTACACCTTC. This chain joins TRBV5-1 and TRBJ1-2; TRBD1 matches 11 bases. With V trimmed by 2 bases and J by 0 bases, 3 bases remained unmatched. The germline V gene has CDR1 SGHRS and CDR2 YFSETQ. CDR3 length: 16 residues.

This clonotype appeared many times. The chain uses TRBV11-2 and TRBJ2-1; TRBD1 or TRBD2 may be the D gene (5 bases each). V was trimmed by 5 bases and J by 8 bases, leaving 25 bases between them. The CDR3 covers 17 residues. Germline CDR1 reads SGHAT; CDR2 reads FQNNGV. CDR3 sequence reads: CASSPRSRDPRRYEQFF. The DNA for the CDR3 is TGTGCCAGCAGCCCTAGGTCGAGGGACCCGAGGAGATATGAGCAGTTCTTC.